Listed here is a single TCR beta chain. Antigen specificity is unknown. A second PCR of roughly 7 to 11 cycles used a sample-barcoded 5' primer and a J-beta primer mix. TCRdb independently ran MiXCR on the 5' RACE reads; one entry per CDR3 protein. The sample carries about 1.4 million distinct CDR3 sequences, almost 60% recorded once. The sample comes from a study of blood T cells in healthy people across ages. The study, taken as a whole, reports: Higher diversity and more naive CD4+ cells were features of long-lived donors, compared to aged donors. Older age went with lower TCR beta diversity per million T cells, in a roughly linear way.

This CDR3 comprises 16 residues. Trimming left V 6 bases short and J 6 bases short, with 21 bases between. From germline, CDR1 is SGHVS and CDR2 FNYEAQ. The sequence derives from a young man in good health. The sample comprised blood. J is TRBJ2-1 and V is TRBV7-6; D is uncertain. CDR3 region: CASSSLQGESVNEQFF. The DNA of the CDR3 is TGTGCCAGCAGTTCCCTCCAAGGCGAGAGTGTCAATGAGCAGTTCTTC.